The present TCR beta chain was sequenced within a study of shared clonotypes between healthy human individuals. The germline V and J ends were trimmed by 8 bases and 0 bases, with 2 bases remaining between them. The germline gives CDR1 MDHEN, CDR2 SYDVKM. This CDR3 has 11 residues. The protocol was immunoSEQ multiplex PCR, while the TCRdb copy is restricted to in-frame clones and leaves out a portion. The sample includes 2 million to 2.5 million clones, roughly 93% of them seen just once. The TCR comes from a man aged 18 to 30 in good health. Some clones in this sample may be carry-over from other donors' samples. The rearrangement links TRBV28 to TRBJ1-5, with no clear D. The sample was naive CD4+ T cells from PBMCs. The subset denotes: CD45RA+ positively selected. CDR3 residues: CASPSNQPQHF. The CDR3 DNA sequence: TGTGCCAGCCCTAGCAATCAGCCCCAGCATTTT.